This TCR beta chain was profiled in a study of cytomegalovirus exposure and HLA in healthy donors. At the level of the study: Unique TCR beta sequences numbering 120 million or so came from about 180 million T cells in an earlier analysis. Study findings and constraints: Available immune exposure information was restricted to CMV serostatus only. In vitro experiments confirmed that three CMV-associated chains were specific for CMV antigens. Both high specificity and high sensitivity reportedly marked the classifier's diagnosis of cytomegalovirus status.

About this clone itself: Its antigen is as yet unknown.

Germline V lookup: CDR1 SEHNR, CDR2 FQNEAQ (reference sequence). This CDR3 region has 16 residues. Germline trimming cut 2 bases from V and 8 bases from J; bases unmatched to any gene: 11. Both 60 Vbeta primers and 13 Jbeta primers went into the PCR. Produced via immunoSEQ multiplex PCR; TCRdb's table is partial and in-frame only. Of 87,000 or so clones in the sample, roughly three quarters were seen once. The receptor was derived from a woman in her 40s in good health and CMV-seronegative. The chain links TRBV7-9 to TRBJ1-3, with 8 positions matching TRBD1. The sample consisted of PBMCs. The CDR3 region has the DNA TGTGCCAGCAGCTTATTTCGTGGACAGGGTCTGCACACCATATATTTT. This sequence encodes CASSLFRGQGLHTIYF.